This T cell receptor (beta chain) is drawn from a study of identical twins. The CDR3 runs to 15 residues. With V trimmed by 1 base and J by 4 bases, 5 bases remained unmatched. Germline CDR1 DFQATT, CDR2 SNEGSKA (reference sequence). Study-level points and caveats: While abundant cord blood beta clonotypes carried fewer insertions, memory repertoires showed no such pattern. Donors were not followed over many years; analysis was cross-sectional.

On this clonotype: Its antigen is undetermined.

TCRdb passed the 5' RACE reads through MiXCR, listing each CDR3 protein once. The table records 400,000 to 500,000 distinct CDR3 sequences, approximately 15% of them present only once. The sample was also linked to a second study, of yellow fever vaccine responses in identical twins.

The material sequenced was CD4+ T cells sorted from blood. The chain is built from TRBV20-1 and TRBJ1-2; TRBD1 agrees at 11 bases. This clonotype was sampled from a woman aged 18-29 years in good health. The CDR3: CSARVRGQGVYGYTF. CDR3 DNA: TGCAGTGCTAGAGTTCGGGGACAGGGGGTCTATGGCTACACCTTC.